This T cell receptor (beta chain) was profiled in a study of blood T cells in healthy people across ages. Study-level background: About one barcoded TCR beta cDNA was captured per two T cells.

Broader study findings: More naive CD4+ cells and higher diversity marked long-lived donors relative to aged donors. The unsorted PBMCs prevented any conclusive comparison of naive versus antigen-experienced cells.

About this clonotype itself: Its specificity is not known.

The use of a sample-barcoded 5' primer and a J-beta primer mix characterized a second PCR of roughly 6 to 12 cycles. A template-switch adaptor containing 12 random nucleotides labeled each cDNA molecule. MiXCR was run by TCRdb on the 5' RACE reads, yielding one entry per CDR3 protein. This sample has hundreds of thousands of distinct CDR3 sequences, with 40% to 45% found just once. The CDR3 has 16 residues. After removal of 5 bases from V and 4 bases from J, the junction contained 10 bases not matched to a gene. Germline CDR1 and CDR2: SGHTA and FQGTGA. The chain uses TRBV7-3 and TRBJ2-5, with 10 bases that match TRBD2. What was sequenced was blood. The receptor was derived from a man at least 80 years old in good health. In nucleotides, the CDR3 is TGTGCCAGCAGCCCCCGGGGAGCGGGAGGGCCAGAGACCCAGTACTTC. This sequence encodes CASSPRGAGGPETQYF.